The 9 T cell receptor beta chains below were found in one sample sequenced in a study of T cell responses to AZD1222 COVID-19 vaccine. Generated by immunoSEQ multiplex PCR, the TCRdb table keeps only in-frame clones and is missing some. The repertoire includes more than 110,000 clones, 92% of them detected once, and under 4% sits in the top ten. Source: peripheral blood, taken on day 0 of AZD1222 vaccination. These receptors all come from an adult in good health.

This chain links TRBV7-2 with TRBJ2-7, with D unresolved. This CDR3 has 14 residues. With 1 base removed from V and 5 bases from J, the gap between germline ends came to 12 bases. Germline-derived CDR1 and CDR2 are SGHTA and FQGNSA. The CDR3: CASSLVPPVHEQYF. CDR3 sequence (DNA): TGTGCCAGCAGCTTAGTCCCCCCAGTCCACGAGCAGTACTTC. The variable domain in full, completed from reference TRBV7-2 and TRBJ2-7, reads GAGVSQSPSNKVTEKGKDVELRCDPISGHTALYWYRQSLGQGLEFLIYFQGNSAPDKSGLPSDRFSAERTGGSVSTLTIQRTQQEDSAVYLCASSLVPPVHEQYFGPGTRLTVT.

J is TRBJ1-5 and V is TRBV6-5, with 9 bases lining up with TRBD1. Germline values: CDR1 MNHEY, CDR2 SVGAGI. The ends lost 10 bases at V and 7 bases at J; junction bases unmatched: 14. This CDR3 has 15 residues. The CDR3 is CATHRGTGFGQPQHF. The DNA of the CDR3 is TGTGCCACTCACAGGGGGACAGGGTTCGGGCAGCCCCAGCATTTT.

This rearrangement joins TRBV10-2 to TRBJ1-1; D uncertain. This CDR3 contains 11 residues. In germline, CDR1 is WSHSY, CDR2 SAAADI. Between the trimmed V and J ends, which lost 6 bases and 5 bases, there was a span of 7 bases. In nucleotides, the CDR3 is TGCGCCAGCAGGGATAGTACTGAAGCTTTCTTT. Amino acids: CASRDSTEAFF.

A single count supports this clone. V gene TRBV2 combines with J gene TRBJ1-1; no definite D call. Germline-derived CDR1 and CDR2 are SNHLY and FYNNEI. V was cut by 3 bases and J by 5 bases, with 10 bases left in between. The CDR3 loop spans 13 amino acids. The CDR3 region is CASSEDVVTEAFF. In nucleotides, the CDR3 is TGTGCCAGCAGTGAGGATGTGGTTACTGAAGCTTTCTTT.

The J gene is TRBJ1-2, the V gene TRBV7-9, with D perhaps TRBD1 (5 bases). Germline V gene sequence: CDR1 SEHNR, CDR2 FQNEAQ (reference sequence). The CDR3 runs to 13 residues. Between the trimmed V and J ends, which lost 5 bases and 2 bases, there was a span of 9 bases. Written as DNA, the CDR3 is TGTGCCAGCAGCCACGGGGCGAACTATGGCTACACCTTC. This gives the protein CASSHGANYGYTF.

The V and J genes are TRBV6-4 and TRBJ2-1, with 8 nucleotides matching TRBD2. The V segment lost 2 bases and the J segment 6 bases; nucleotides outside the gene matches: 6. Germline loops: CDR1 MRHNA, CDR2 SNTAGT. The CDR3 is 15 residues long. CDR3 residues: CASSDRAGAINEQFF. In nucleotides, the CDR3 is TGTGCCAGCAGTGACAGAGCGGGAGCCATCAATGAGCAGTTCTTC.

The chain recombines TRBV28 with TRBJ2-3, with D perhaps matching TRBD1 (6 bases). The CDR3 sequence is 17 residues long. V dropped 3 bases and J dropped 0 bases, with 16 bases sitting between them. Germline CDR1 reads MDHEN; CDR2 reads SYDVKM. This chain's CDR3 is CASSFQMGTPSTDTQYF. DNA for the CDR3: TGTGCCAGCAGTTTCCAAATGGGGACACCCAGCACAGATACGCAGTATTTT.

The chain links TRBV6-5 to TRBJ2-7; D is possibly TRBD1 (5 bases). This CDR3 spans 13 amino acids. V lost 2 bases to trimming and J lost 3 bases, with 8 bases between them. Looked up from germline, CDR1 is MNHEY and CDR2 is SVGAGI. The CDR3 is CASSYRGLYEQYF. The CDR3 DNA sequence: TGTGCCAGCAGTTACAGGGGCCTCTACGAGCAGTACTTC.

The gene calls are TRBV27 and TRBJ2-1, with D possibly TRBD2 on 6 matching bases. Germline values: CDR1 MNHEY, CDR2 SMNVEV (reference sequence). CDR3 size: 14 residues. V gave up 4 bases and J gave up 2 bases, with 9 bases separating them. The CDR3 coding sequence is TGTGCCAGCAGTTCCGGGGGTACCTACAATGAGCAGTTCTTC. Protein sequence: CASSSGGTYNEQFF.